What follows are 20 T cell receptor beta chains derived from one specimen sequenced in a study of T cell repertoires in cytomegalovirus infection. Via MiXCR, TCRdb re-called the reads, giving one row per CDR3 protein. The table includes 200,000 or so distinct CDR3 sequences, roughly two fifths detected once. The antigens of these receptors remain unknown. Sequenced here: CD8+ T cells from cultured PBMCs, sampled from culture after CMV antigen stimulation. These receptors all come from a human donor in good health (CMV status not recorded). Some clones in this sample may be carry-over from other donors' samples.

The chain carries TRBV19 and TRBJ2-1; D is unresolved. CDR1 is LNHDA and CDR2 is SQIVND in the germline V gene (reference sequence). V was shortened by 10 bases and J by 6 bases, with 7 bases between the two germline ends. The CDR3 is 10 amino acids. CDR3 DNA sequence: TGTGCCACGGCCCTCAATGAGCAGTTCTTC. The encoded protein is CATALNEQFF.

The CDR3 loop reads CASTTANYGYTF. The CDR3 DNA sequence: TGTGCCAGCACCACGGCTAACTATGGCTACACCTTC. The V call is TRBV7-6, the J call TRBJ1-2, with unresolved D. The CDR3 is 12 amino acids. Germline loops: CDR1 SGHVS, CDR2 FNYEAQ. V was cut by 7 bases and J by 0 bases, with 6 bases left in between.

This clonotype was counted at least ten times. J is TRBJ1-5 and V is TRBV12-3 or TRBV12-4; D gene uncertain. The CDR3 length is 11 residues. V lost 3 bases to trimming and J lost 7 bases, with 4 bases between them. CDR3 sequence: CASSLGQPQHF. As DNA, the CDR3 is TGTGCCAGCAGTTTGGGCCAGCCCCAGCATTTT.

This chain joins TRBV7-2 and TRBJ1-2, with D unresolved. This CDR3 is built from 14 residues. V lost 1 base and J 4 bases, leaving 10 bases between the germline ends. Germline assignment: CDR1 SGHTA and CDR2 FQGNSA. As DNA, the CDR3 is TGTGCCAGCAGCTTAGAGAGGCGCGGCTATGGCTACACCTTC. Residues: CASSLERRGYGYTF.

The chain uses TRBV6-5 and TRBJ1-2, with TRBD1 matching 8 bases. Germline CDR1 reads MNHEY; CDR2 reads SVGAGI. V lost 3 bases to trimming and J lost 4 bases; unmatched junction nucleotides: 7. The CDR3 consists of 15 residues. Here the CDR3 DNA reads TGTGCCAGCAGTTATTCCAGGGGGCTTAGCTATGGCTACACCTTC. It translates to CASSYSRGLSYGYTF.

This clonotype was detected many times. This CDR3 is CASSLEWLGTGGRRAHQPQHF. In DNA form, the CDR3 reads TGTGCCAGCAGCTTAGAGTGGTTGGGGACAGGGGGCAGAAGGGCCCATCAGCCCCAGCATTTT. The gene calls are TRBV7-3 and TRBJ1-5, with 12 bases matching TRBD1. The junction had 19 bases not matched to a gene; V was cut back by 2 bases and J by 5 bases. The CDR3 consists of 21 residues. CDR1 is SGHTA, CDR2 FQGTGA, per germline.

Concerning this clonotype itself: The missing conserved phenylalanine or tryptophan at the end of this CDR3 makes a read error likely. The chain couples TRBV27 to TRBJ2-7; D is perhaps TRBD1 (5 bases). The V end lost 5 bases, the J end lost 6 bases, and 14 bases lay between the germline ends. Germline-derived CDR1 and CDR2 are MNHEY and SMNVEV (reference sequence). The CDR3 contains 13 residues. In nucleotides, the CDR3 is TGTGCCAGCAGTACAGGACACTTGGGCGAGCAGTACTCC. Its protein product is CASSTGHLGEQYS.

This clonotype turned up a few times. This sequence joins TRBV5-4 and TRBJ1-1, with a tentative D call TRBD1 (5 bases). Germline CDR1 SGHNT, CDR2 YYREEE (reference sequence). Trimming took off 4 bases at V and 0 bases at J, with 13 bases between the two ends. This CDR3 has 15 residues. The CDR3 here is CASSGEGTLNTEAFF. CDR3 DNA sequence: TGTGCCAGCAGCGGCGAGGGGACGTTGAACACTGAAGCTTTCTTT.

The table lists this clonotype with a few counts. The V and J genes are TRBV27 and TRBJ2-3; no clear D. The V end lost 4 bases, the J end lost 0 bases, and 11 bases lay between the germline ends. The CDR3 has 15 amino acids. Germline V lookup: CDR1 MNHEY, CDR2 SMNVEV (reference sequence). The CDR3 protein is CASSSRLRSTDTQYF. Here the CDR3 DNA reads TGTGCCAGCAGTTCTCGACTCAGGAGCACAGATACGCAGTATTTT.

Only a few counts were recorded for this clonotype. CDR3: CASSAPPHRGYSYEQYF. The CDR3 coding sequence is TGTGCCAGCAGCGCACCCCCCCACAGGGGGTACTCCTACGAGCAGTACTTC. The V gene is TRBV7-6, the J gene TRBJ2-7, with 8 bases aligning to TRBD1. The V gene end was trimmed by 5 bases and the J gene end by 0 bases; junction bases not matched to a gene: 12. There are 17 residues in the CDR3. Germline-derived CDR1 and CDR2 are SGHVS and FNYEAQ.

The chain carries TRBV12-5 and TRBJ2-3, with no clear D. This CDR3 comprises 14 residues. Germline V gene lookup returns CDR1 LGHNT and CDR2 FRNRAP. In DNA, the CDR3 is TGTGCACCCCCGCGGTGGCTTTGCACAGATACGCAGTATTTT. Translated: CAPPRWLCTDTQYF.

This chain joins TRBV2 and TRBJ2-1, with 11 bases identical to TRBD2. The CDR3 has 16 residues. V trimming: 4 bases; J trimming: 5 bases; junction bases outside the gene matches: 7. Germline assignment: CDR1 SNHLY and CDR2 FYNNEI. The CDR3 loop is CASSGEGLAADNEQFF. The CDR3 DNA follows: TGTGCCAGCAGTGGTGAGGGACTAGCGGCCGACAATGAGCAGTTCTTC.

This rearrangement joins TRBV20-1 to TRBJ2-7; D not resolved. Germline assignment: CDR1 DFQATT and CDR2 SNEGSKA (reference sequence). V lost 7 bases, J lost 2 bases, and 21 bases lay in between. The CDR3 contains 15 residues. The CDR3 DNA reads TGCAGTGTTAGTAGGGCAGTCGATCTTACCTACGAGCAGTACTTC. Translation gives CSVSRAVDLTYEQYF.

This chain joins TRBV27 and TRBJ1-5; 8 bases fit TRBD1. Losses at the gene ends were 10 bases for V and 2 bases for J; bases not matched to a gene: 16. The CDR3 sequence is 17 residues long. CDR1 is MNHEY and CDR2 is SMNVEV in the germline V gene (reference sequence). CDR3 nucleotide sequence: TGTGCCACCGATACCCCTTCAGGGACAGGAGGCAATCAGCCCCAGCATTTT. Protein: CATDTPSGTGGNQPQHF.

The chain recombines TRBV6-2 or TRBV6-3 with TRBJ2-2; D is possibly TRBD2 (6 bases). Germline loops: CDR1 MNHEY, CDR2 SVGEGT. The V and J ends lost 4 bases and 8 bases respectively, with 14 bases between them. This CDR3 is 14 amino acids long. In DNA, the CDR3 is TGTGCCAGCAGTTCGGGAGCACGGGGGGGGGAGCTGTTTTTT. Protein product: CASSSGARGGELFF.

In nucleotides, the CDR3 is TGTGCCAGCAGGAGGACTAGCGGGGGGGTGGATACGCAGTATTTT. Translating gives CASRRTSGGVDTQYF. The chain employs TRBV2 and TRBJ2-3, with TRBD2 matching over 15 bases. The CDR3 spans 15 residues. The V and J ends lost 6 bases and 6 bases, in that order; junction bases with no gene match: 4. The germline V gene encodes CDR1 SNHLY and CDR2 FYNNEI.

The chain combines TRBV6-1 with TRBJ2-1; D gene unclear. The CDR3 extends over 18 amino acids. Trimming took off 5 bases at V and 8 bases at J, with 28 bases between the two ends. Germline assignment: CDR1 MNHNS and CDR2 SASEGT. The CDR3 reads CASSFIGDDWVPRDEQFF. The CDR3 region has the DNA TGTGCCAGCAGTTTTATTGGTGATGACTGGGTCCCTCGGGATGAGCAGTTCTTC.

This clonotype was detected a few times. J is TRBJ2-1 and V is TRBV11-2; TRBD2 aligns across 8 bases. Losses at the gene ends were 6 bases for V and 5 bases for J; bases not matched to a gene: 12. This CDR3 is 16 amino acids long. CDR1 and CDR2 from the germline V gene are SGHAT and FQNNGV. The CDR3 coding sequence is TGTGCCAGCAGGAGGTCCGGGACTAGTCGGAACAATGAGCAGTTCTTC. Its translation is CASRRSGTSRNNEQFF.

The chain joins TRBV11-2 to TRBJ2-7, with 10 bases that match TRBD1. After removal of 5 bases from V and 4 bases from J, the junction contained 8 bases not matched to a gene. The CDR3 runs 15 residues. CDR1 SGHAT and CDR2 FQNNGV come from the germline V gene. The CDR3 coding sequence is TGTGCCAGCAGCGTTGGACAGGGGGTTCTTTACGAGCAGTACTTC. It translates to CASSVGQGVLYEQYF.

This clonotype was observed a few times. The rearrangement uses TRBV5-1 and TRBJ2-1; a weak D match, TRBD2 (6 bases). The CDR3 is made up of 12 amino acids. V lost 4 bases, J lost 7 bases, and 9 bases lay in between. The V gene's germline CDR1 is SGHRS and CDR2 YFSETQ. CDR3 DNA: TGCGCCAGCAGCGCGGGAAGGAATGAGCAGTTCTTC. Its protein product is CASSAGRNEQFF. The variable domain in full, completed from reference TRBV5-1 and TRBJ2-1, reads KAGVTQTPRYLIKTRGQQVTLSCSPISGHRSVSWYQQTPGQGLQFLFEYFSETQRNKGNFPGRFSGRQFSNSRSEMNVSTLELGDSALYLCASSAGRNEQFFGPGTRLTVL.